The clone carrying this T cell receptor (beta chain) has just one count. What it binds is unknown. These data are taken from a study of STAT5B mutations in CD4+ large granular lymphocyte leukemia. Whole-study findings and limits: The CD4+ versus CD8+ T-LGLL clonality difference may reflect limited sample size.

The survey-level immunoSEQ assay was used. Original methodology: A productive frequency of 2.59 x 10-5 was the lowest detectable. Sequencing was performed with immunoSEQ multiplex PCR; in TCRdb, only in-frame clones are kept and a portion is missing. V, J and clone size are those of that table, while D and trimming were read from the DNA. The data show around 37,000 clones, around 80% seen once. This TCR was recovered from a human donor in good health. Sequencing used CD4+ T cells from blood buffy coats.

DNA of the CDR3: TGTGCCTGGAGCGTCGCCGGGGCCGACACGGCGTTCTTC. Its protein is CAWSVAGADTAFF. This rearrangement joins TRBV30 to TRBJ2-1; D possibly matches TRBD1 or TRBD2 (5 bases each). CDR3 length: 13 amino acids. V lost 3 bases, J lost 15 bases, and 21 bases lay in between. The V gene's germline CDR1 is GTSNPN and CDR2 SVGIG (reference sequence).